This TCR beta chain was obtained from a study of vaccination and CD4 T cells after COVID-19. Study information: For post-vaccine samples, collection took place a median about 72 days after dose two, ranging from 14 to 241.

Described treatment: approximately nine-day PBMC culture with coronavirus spike peptide pools or control peptides (ViraFEST assay). Peptide pool stimulation in ViraFEST expanded antigen-specific T cells, whose TCRs were then sequenced. Remarks on this clonotype: Its cognate antigen is unknown.

Scientists ran DNA taken from cultured CD4+ T cells through the Oncomine TCR Beta short-read assay for sequencing. Genomic DNA from cultured CD4+ T cells was extracted. Using its own MiXCR run on the PCR reads, TCRdb lists one record per CDR3 protein. The table lists roughly 18,000 distinct CDR3 sequences, around two fifths of them singletons. Whole-study results and caveats: Spike mono-reactivity was evident in 304 of the 307 vaccine-specific clones derived from convalescent patients.

This CDR3 is built from 15 residues. Germline-derived CDR1 and CDR2 are SNHLY and FYNNEI. Trimming at V came to 7 bases and at J to 0 bases, leaving 4 bases not matched to a gene. The TCR comes from a human donor who had recovered from COVID-19. Material for sequencing was CD4+ T cells from blood, cultured in vitro. The chain uses TRBV2 and TRBJ2-5, with TRBD2 identical over 11 bases. CDR3 bases: TGTGCCAGCATGTCTAGCGGGGGGTACCAAGAGACCCAGTACTTC. Translated, it gives CASMSSGGYQETQYF.